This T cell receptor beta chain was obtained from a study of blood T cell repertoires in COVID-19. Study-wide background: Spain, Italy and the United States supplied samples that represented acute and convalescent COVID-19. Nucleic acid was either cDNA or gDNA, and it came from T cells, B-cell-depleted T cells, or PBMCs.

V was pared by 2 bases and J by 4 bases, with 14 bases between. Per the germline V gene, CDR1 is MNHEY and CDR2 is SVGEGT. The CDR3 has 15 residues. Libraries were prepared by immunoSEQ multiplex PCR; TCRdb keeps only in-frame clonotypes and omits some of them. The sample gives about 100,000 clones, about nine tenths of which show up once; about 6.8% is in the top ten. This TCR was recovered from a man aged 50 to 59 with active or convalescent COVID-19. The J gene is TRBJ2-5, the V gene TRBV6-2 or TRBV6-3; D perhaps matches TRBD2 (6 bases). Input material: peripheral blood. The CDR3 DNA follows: TGTGCCAGCAGTTACGGGGGACTTCCTGGAGAGACCCAGTACTTC. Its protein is CASSYGGLPGETQYF.